This T cell receptor (beta chain) derives from a study of beta chain features in type 1 diabetes listed by TCRdb under 2018. Concerning the study at large: Mean age, gender distribution, total cell number and subset yield were not different between patients and healthy donors. Whereas all 30 or so donors provided naive and central memory subsets, regulatory and stem cell-like memory subsets were isolated from just 8 patients and roughly eight healthy donors. Across all samples, approximately 100 million sorted cells were examined, and cell number per subset correlated strongly with RNA yield. In the study, TCRB repertoires of sorted circulating CD4+ T cell subsets from recently diagnosed type 1 diabetes patients were compared with those of matched healthy donors.

The entire isolated RNA was reverse transcribed using the High Capacity cDNA Reverse Transcription Kit, and thus expressed TCRB transcripts were sequenced. Deep immunoSEQ sequencing was applied to naive, central memory and regulatory T cell samples, giving an average of about 3.4 million total reads per sample. After sorted cells were lysed in RLT buffer, RNA was extracted with DNase-treated RNeasy Micro or Mini kits, with the choice depending on cell number. To prevent cross-contamination, each cell subset was processed individually, whereas patient and healthy donor samples were processed jointly. Using the immunoSEQ multiplex PCR, TCRB sequences were amplified from cDNA into 87-bp fragments spanning the CDR3 region. Sequencing of the amplicons was performed on the Illumina HiSeq platform. Regarding the original processing steps: PCR bias was corrected computationally using synthetic template baselines, and reads within Hamming distance 2 were collapsed, with unmergeable singletons discarded. Reads were aligned against IMGT to assign V, D and J genes, CDR3 length and insertions or deletions at six rearrangement sites. Within each subset, clonotype counts were normalized to sorted cell number, after which true diversity and Gini coefficients were computed with the tcR R package. The overlap coefficient, calculated on TCRB nucleotide sequences, was used to quantify repertoire sharing. Out-of-frame TCRB sequences from naive cells were analyzed as a proxy for the pre-selection repertoire. The table comes from immuneACCESS by way of TCRdb, which keeps in-frame sequences with V and J called. Part of the clones is missing from these tables; in studies checked, under half for an unresolved V gene and the rest for unknown reasons. V and J calls and clone size are those listed in that table; D and trimming were worked out from the DNA. This sample has 500,000 to 650,000 clones in its table, and 12% of those were observed once. The leading ten clones occupy around 0.12% of the sample.

A single peripheral blood draw of roughly 0.11 L on average was collected from each donor into heparinised tubes. A BD FACSAria II and a panel including CD45RO, CCR7, CD25, CD127, CD95 and CD27 were used to sort naive, central memory, regulatory and stem cell-like memory CD4+ T cells. Purity was above 95% for every sorted population. PBMCs were isolated immediately by Lymphoprep density gradient centrifugation and stained directly without culture. So that batch effects would be minimized, each experiment stained and sorted samples in pairs, pairing one healthy donor with one patient. Broad study findings and their caveats: PCR may preferentially amplify shorter templates, but because patient and control samples were amplified and corrected together, any resulting skew would affect both groups equally. Type 1 diabetes patients showed a moderate but significant shortening of TCRB CDR3 length in all four CD4+ subsets. Because small numbers of individuals were included in the HLA sub-analyses, any influence of HLA type on TCRB rearrangement was left unresolved. Sequencing cDNA rather than genomic DNA could over-represent highly expressing activated cells, although activation and CD3 levels did not differ between groups. The naive, central memory and regulatory TCRB repertoires appeared to resemble one another more closely among patients than among healthy donors. Fewer insertions and more nucleotide deletions at VDJ recombination sites were observed in patients with type 1 diabetes, implying thymic rearrangement abnormalities.

As encoded in the germline V gene, CDR1 is MNHNS while CDR2 is SASEGT. The CDR3 has 17 amino acids, counting the end cysteine and phenylalanine. The sequence is cut down to CDR3 DNA, 51 bases in frame from base 1. The V end gives up 5 bases and the J end 5 bases, leaving 10 bases in the junction not matched to a gene. This clone was seen a few times. It has no known antigen specificity. Qualities for individual bases were not recorded, and no much larger clone is one base off. The sequence came from a man aged 25 to 40 with type 1 diabetes. The chain joins TRBV6-1 to TRBJ2-5; the junction holds 14 bases that match TRBD2. The material sequenced was naive CD4+ T cells from blood. The cell subset or site tag for this specimen amounts to: true naive CD4+ T cells. The DNA sequence is given as TGTGCCAGCAGTAAAGGGACTAGCGGGGGAGTAGACGAGACCCAGTACTTC. Its coded protein is CASSKGTSGGVDETQYF.